This T cell receptor (beta chain) came from a study of blood T cell repertoires in COVID-19. The overall study: The United States, Italy and Spain provided the acute and convalescent COVID-19 samples.

Participants' own reports of clinical history determined their cohort assignment. The study counted Cohort 3 donors as recovered given two negative PCRs, clearance, or symptom resolution. This clone came up once. V lost 6 bases to trimming and J lost 8 bases, with 21 bases between them. Germline V gene sequence: CDR1 MNHEY, CDR2 SVGAGI. The CDR3 runs 15 residues. Profiled with immunoSEQ multiplex PCR; TCRdb holds only in-frame clones, not every one. The table has over 200,000 clones, roughly four fifths seen once. The sequence was obtained from a man aged 60 to 69 who had recovered from COVID-19. Sequencing was carried out using PBMCs or T cells enriched from blood (not recorded which). This chain connects TRBV6-5 to TRBJ2-3; tentatively, D is TRBD2 (7 bases). In DNA, the CDR3 is TGTGCCAGCAGCCCCGGGGGGCTTCCGTCGGGTACGCAGTATTTT. This translates into CASSPGGLPSGTQYF.